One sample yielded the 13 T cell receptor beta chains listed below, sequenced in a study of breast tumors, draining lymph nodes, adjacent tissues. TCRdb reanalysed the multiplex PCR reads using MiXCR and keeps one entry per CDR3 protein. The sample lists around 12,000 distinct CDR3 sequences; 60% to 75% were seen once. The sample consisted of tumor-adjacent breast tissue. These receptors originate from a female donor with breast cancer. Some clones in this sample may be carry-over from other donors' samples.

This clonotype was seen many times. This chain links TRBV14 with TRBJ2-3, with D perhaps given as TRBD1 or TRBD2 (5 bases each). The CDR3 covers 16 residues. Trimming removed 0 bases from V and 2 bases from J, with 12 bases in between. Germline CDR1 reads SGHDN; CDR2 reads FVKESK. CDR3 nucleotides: TGTGCCAGCAGCCAAGAGAGGGGCGCAGCCACAGATACGCAGTATTTT. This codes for CASSQERGAATDTQYF.

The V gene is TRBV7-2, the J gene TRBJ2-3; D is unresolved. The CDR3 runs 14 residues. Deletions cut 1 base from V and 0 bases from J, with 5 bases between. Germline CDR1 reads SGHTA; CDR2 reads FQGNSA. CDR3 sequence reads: CASSLGVSTDTQYF. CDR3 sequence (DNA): TGTGCCAGCAGCTTAGGGGTCAGCACAGATACGCAGTATTTT.

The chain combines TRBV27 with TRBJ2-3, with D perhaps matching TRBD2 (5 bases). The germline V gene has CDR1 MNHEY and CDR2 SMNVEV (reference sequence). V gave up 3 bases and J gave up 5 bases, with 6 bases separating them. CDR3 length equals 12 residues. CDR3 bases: TGTGCCAGCAGTTTGGGGAGAGATACGCAGTATTTT. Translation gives CASSLGRDTQYF.

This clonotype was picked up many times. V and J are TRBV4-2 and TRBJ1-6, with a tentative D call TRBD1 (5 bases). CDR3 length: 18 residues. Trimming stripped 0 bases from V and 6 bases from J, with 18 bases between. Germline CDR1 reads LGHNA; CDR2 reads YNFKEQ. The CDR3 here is CASSQDPGGNGFNSPLHF. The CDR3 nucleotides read TGTGCCAGCAGCCAAGATCCGGGGGGGAACGGGTTTAATTCACCCCTCCACTTT.

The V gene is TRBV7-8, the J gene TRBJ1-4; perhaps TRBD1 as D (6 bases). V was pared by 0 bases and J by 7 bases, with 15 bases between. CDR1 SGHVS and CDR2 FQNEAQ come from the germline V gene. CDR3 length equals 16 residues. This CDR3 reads CASSLAVRGRSEKLFF. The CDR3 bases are TGTGCCAGCAGCTTAGCCGTCAGGGGCCGGTCTGAAAAACTGTTTTTT.

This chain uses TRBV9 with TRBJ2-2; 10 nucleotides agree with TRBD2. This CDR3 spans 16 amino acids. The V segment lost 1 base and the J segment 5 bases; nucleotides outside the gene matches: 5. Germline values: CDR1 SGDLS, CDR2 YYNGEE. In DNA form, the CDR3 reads TGTGCCAGCAGCGTAAAACTAGCGGGAAGGACCGGGGAGCTGTTTTTT. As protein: CASSVKLAGRTGELFF. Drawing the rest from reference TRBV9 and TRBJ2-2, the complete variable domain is DSGVTQTPKHLITATGQRVTLRCSPRSGDLSVYWYQQSLDQGLQFLIQYYNGEERAKGNILERFSAQQFPDLHSELNLSSLELGDSALYFCASSVKLAGRTGELFFGEGSRLTVL.

The CDR3 is CAWSRGSSYEQYF. The CDR3 DNA reads as TGTGCCTGGAGTCGGGGGAGCTCCTACGAGCAGTACTTC. V gene TRBV30 combines with J gene TRBJ2-7; perhaps TRBD2 as D (6 bases). The germline V gene encodes CDR1 GTSNPN and CDR2 SVGIG (reference sequence). The CDR3 has 13 residues. Trimming removed 2 bases at V and 0 bases at J, with 8 bases between.

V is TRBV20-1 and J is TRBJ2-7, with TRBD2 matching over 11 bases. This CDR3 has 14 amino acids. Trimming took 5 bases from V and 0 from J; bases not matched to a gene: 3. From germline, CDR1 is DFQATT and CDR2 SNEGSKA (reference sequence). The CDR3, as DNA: TGCAGTGCTTCACTAGCGGGAGTCTCCTACGAGCAGTACTTC. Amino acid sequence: CSASLAGVSYEQYF.

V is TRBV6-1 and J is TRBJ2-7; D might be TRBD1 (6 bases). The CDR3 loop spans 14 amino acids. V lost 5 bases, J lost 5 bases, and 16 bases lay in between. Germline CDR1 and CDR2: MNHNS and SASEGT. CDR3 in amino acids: CASSQQGRGDEQYF. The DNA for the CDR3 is TGTGCCAGCAGTCAACAGGGTCGGGGCGACGAGCAGTACTTC.

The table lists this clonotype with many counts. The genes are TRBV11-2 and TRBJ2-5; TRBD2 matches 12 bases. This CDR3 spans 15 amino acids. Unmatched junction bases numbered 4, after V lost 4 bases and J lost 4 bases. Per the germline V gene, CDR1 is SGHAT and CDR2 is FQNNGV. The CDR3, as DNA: TGTGCCAGCAGCTCAGGGGGACTAGCGGGAGAGACCCAGTACTTC. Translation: CASSSGGLAGETQYF.

The chain's CDR3 is CASSAGTGLNSPLHF. The CDR3 bases are TGTGCCAGCAGCGCCGGGACAGGGCTAAATTCACCCCTCCACTTT. The V and J genes are TRBV3-1 and TRBJ1-6, with TRBD1 matching 9 bases. The CDR3 has 15 amino acids. V gave up 5 bases and J gave up 7 bases; unmatched junction bases: 6. The germline CDR1 and CDR2 sequences are LGHDT and YNNKEL (reference sequence).

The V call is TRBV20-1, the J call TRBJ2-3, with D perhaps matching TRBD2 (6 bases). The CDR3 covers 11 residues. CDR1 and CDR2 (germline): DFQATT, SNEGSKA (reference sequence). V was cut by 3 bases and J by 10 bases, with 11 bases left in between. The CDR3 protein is CSARIADPQYF. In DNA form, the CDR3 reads TGCAGTGCTAGGATAGCGGACCCGCAGTATTTT.

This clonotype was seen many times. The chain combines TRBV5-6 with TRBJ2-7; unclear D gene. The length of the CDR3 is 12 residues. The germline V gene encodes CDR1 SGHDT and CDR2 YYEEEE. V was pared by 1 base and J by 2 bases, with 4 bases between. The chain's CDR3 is CASSLSTYEQYF. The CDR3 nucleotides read TGTGCCAGCAGCTTGTCCACCTACGAGCAGTACTTC.